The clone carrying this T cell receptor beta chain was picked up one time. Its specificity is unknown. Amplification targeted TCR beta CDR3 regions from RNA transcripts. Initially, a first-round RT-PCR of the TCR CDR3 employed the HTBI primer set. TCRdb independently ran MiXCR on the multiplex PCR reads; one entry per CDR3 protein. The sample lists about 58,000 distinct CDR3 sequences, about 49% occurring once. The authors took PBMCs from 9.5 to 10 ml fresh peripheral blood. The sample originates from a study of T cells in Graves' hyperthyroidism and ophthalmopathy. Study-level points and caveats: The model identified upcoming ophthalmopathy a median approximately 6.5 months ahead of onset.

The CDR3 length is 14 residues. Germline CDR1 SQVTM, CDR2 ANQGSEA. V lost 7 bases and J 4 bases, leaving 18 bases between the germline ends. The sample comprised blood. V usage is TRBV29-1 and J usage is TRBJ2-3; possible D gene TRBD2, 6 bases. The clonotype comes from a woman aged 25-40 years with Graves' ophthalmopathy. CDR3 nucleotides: TGCAGCGAGAAGACTAGTGTGGGGTCAGATACGCAGTATTTT. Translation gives CSEKTSVGSDTQYF.